These 7 T cell receptor beta chains share one sample of origin, sequenced in a study of tumor-infiltrating lymphocytes in primary liver carcinoma. Starting material for RNA and DNA co-extraction consisted of about 17-31 mg of unsorted bulk tissue. Starting from around 510 ng of total RNA, TCR beta cDNA was produced with a primer in the constant region. Construction of TCR beta libraries relied on three successive nested multiplex PCR rounds employing slightly modified ARM-PCR. Amplification in the first two PCR rounds was performed using TRBV1-TRBV30 forward primers and a C-beta reverse primer for around 10 cycles each. TCRdb called the multiplex PCR reads again in MiXCR, with one record for every CDR3 protein. This table holds about 190,000 distinct CDR3 sequences, just under 85% found once. The sequenced sample consisted of tumor tissue from primary liver carcinoma. The receptors here all came from a man aged 35 to 55 with primary liver carcinoma and hepatitis B virus infection.

The count of this clonotype is one. A junction boundary mismatches the germline segment, possibly from a read error. The chain uses TRBV14 and TRBJ2-3, with D perhaps TRBD2 (5 bases). The germline V gene has CDR1 SGHDN and CDR2 FVKESK. This CDR3 is built from 14 residues. Here the CDR3 reads CASSQRSREGRPDF. CDR3 nucleotides: TGTGCCAGCAGCCAAAGATCAAGAGAGGGTAGGCCCGATTTT. The entire variable domain, with the rest obtained from reference TRBV14 and TRBJ2-3, is as follows: EAGVTQFPSHSVIEKGQTVTLRCDPISGHDNLYWYRRVMGKEIKFLLHFVKESKQDESGMPNNRFLAERTGGTYSTLKVQPAELEDSGVYFCASSQRSREGRPDFGPGTRLTVL.

A word on this clonotype: A junction boundary mismatches the germline segment, possibly from a read error. The chain links TRBV28 to TRBJ2-4; D not certain. Germline V gene lookup returns CDR1 MDHEN and CDR2 SYDVKM. This CDR3 contains 16 residues. The CDR3 DNA follows: TGTGCCAGAAGTTTTCCCGAGTCCCCTGCGGAAAACATTCAGTACTTC. Amino acid sequence: CARSFPESPAENIQYF. Looking up the rest from reference TRBV28 and TRBJ2-4 gives the full variable domain: DVKVTQSSRYLVKRTGEKVFLECVQDMDHENMFWYRQDPGLGLRLIYFSYDVKMKEKGDIPEGYSVSREKKERFSLILESASTNQTSMYLCARSFPESPAENIQYFGAGTRLSVL.

Comments on this clonotype: The missing conserved phenylalanine or tryptophan at the end of this CDR3 makes a read error likely. The chain uses TRBV6-1 and TRBJ2-6, with 11 bases matching TRBD1. CDR1 and CDR2 (germline): MNHNS, SASEGT. The CDR3 extends over 16 amino acids. CDR3 amino acids: CAGTGTGGAGDNVLTL. CDR3 nucleotide sequence: TGTGCCGGTACCGGGACAGGGGGTGCTGGGGACAACGTCCTGACTTTA.

V gene TRBV12-3 or TRBV12-4 combines with J gene TRBJ1-5; 8 bases fit TRBD1. The DNA end favors TRBJ2-3, so the J call may be wrong. This CDR3 has 16 amino acids. CDR3 residues: CASRKSQGAANQPQYF. The CDR3 DNA reads as TGTGCCAGCAGAAAATCTCAGGGGGCCGCTAATCAGCCCCAGTATTTT.

The rearrangement uses TRBV2 and TRBJ1-5, with 10 bases identical to TRBD1. J gave up 7 bases and V 6 bases, and 12 bases lay outside the gene matches. There are 16 residues in the CDR3. Per the germline V gene, CDR1 is SNHLY and CDR2 is FYNNEI. Written as DNA, the CDR3 is TGTGCCAGCAGCAAGCCGGGACAGGGGCCGATCCAGCCCCAGCATTTT. It encodes CASSKPGQGPIQPQHF.

As to this clonotype: The junction does not match germline at one end; this may be a read error. V is TRBV10-3 and J is TRBJ2-3; TRBD2 matches 8 bases. Per the germline V gene, CDR1 is ENHRY and CDR2 is SYGVKD. The CDR3 spans 13 residues. CDR3 nucleotides: TGTGCCACTGGACTAGCAGGAGCAGATAGGCAGTGTTTT. Translated: CATGLAGADRQCF.

Comments on this clonotype: A single base separates this from a much larger clone, so it may be a read error. In DNA form, the CDR3 reads TGTGCCACCAGTGACCCGACTAGCGGGAGGGCCCCTGAGCAGTTCTTC. Translated, it gives CATSDPTSGRAPEQFF. The chain is built from TRBV24-1 and TRBJ2-1; TRBD2 matches 14 bases. The germline V gene has CDR1 KGHDR and CDR2 SFDVKD. This CDR3 has 16 residues. Germline trimming cut 4 bases from V and 9 bases from J; bases unmatched to any gene: 7.